A single sample gave rise to the 9 T cell receptor beta chains below, sequenced in a study of T cell changes during pregnancy in multiple sclerosis (dated by TCRdb to between 2019 and 2020). Library prep was done by the immunoSEQ multiplex PCR assay. Here the immuneACCESS table is served through TCRdb, limited to in-frame sequences with V and J called. Missing clones are a known gap in these copies; in checked studies unresolved V genes cover under half, and the rest lacks a known reason. Counted in this sample were tens of thousands of clones; about 92% of them appeared once. Approximately 2.4% of the sample rests with the top ten. The material was peripheral blood, obtained before pregnancy. These receptors came from a female donor with multiple sclerosis, enrolled in a pregnancy study.

The rearrangement uses TRBV28 and TRBJ1-3, with 7 bases lining up with TRBD1. J gave up 2 bases and V 6 bases, and 7 bases lay outside the gene matches. This CDR3 spans 15 amino acids. CDR1 is MDHEN and CDR2 is SYDVKM in the germline V gene. The CDR3 reads CASSSLGTAGNTIYF. The CDR3, as DNA: TGTGCCAGCAGCAGTCTCGGGACAGCTGGAAACACCATATATTTT.

This chain links TRBV14 with TRBJ1-1; 8 nucleotides line up with TRBD1. The CDR3 is 14 amino acids. CDR1 and CDR2 (germline): SGHDN, FVKESK. Losses at the gene ends were 6 bases for V and 7 bases for J; bases not matched to a gene: 10. This CDR3 reads CASRKPGTGIEAFF. The CDR3 DNA reads as TGTGCCAGCAGGAAACCTGGGACAGGCATTGAAGCTTTCTTT.

The V call is TRBV29-1, the J call TRBJ2-1, with 8 bases that match TRBD1. Trimming cost V 3 bases and J 2 bases; bases outside gene matches: 6. CDR1 and CDR2 from the germline V gene are SQVTM and ANQGSEA. The CDR3 length is 15 residues. The chain's CDR3 is CSVDGPGQAYNEQFF. The DNA for the CDR3 is TGCAGCGTTGATGGCCCGGGACAGGCCTACAATGAGCAGTTCTTC.

V gene TRBV11-1 combines with J gene TRBJ2-1, with 13 bases that match TRBD2. Germline loops: CDR1 SGHAT, CDR2 FQDESV (reference sequence). J was trimmed by 8 bases and V by 3 bases; bases with no gene match: 4. This CDR3 spans 15 amino acids. CDR3 nucleotide sequence: TGTGCCAGCAGCTTGGGTACTAGCGGGAGGGATGAGCAGTTCTTC. Translating it yields CASSLGTSGRDEQFF.

CDR3 nucleotides: TGTGCCAGTAGTAGACTAGCGGGCACCTACGAGCAGTACTTC. Translating gives CASSRLAGTYEQYF. The chain links TRBV19 to TRBJ2-7, with TRBD2 identical over 10 bases. CDR1 and CDR2 (germline): LNHDA, SQIVND (reference sequence). V lost 4 bases, J lost 2 bases, and 2 bases stayed unmatched. The CDR3 length is 14 residues. Looking up the rest from reference TRBV19 and TRBJ2-7 gives the full variable domain: DGGITQSPKYLFRKEGQNVTLSCEQNLNHDAMYWYRQDPGQGLRLIYYSQIVNDFQKGDIAEGYSVSREKKESFPLTVTSAQKNPTAFYLCASSRLAGTYEQYFGPGTRLTVT.

V gene TRBV18 combines with J gene TRBJ1-5; no firm D call. Germline V lookup: CDR1 KGHSH, CDR2 LQKENI. The V end lost 2 bases, the J end lost 7 bases, and 9 bases lay between the germline ends. This CDR3 has 13 residues. The CDR3: CASSPGLEQPQHF. In DNA form, the CDR3 reads TGTGCCAGCTCACCAGGTCTGGAGCAGCCCCAGCATTTT.

CDR3 amino acids: CATSRNTGDLYGYTF. The CDR3 region has the DNA TGTGCCACCAGCAGGAATACAGGGGACCTCTATGGCTACACCTTC. The rearrangement joins TRBV15 to TRBJ1-2, with 7 positions matching TRBD1. Per germline, CDR1 LNHNV and CDR2 YYDKDF (reference sequence). This CDR3 is 15 amino acids long. The J segment lost 4 bases and the V segment lost 3 bases, leaving 8 bases of the junction unmatched.

This chain's CDR3 is CASSPGPQSTEAFF. CDR3 DNA sequence: TGTGCCAGCAGCCCTGGGCCGCAGAGCACTGAAGCTTTCTTT. The chain recombines TRBV7-3 with TRBJ1-1, with unresolved D. CDR1 is SGHTA and CDR2 is FQGTGA in the germline V gene. V was cut by 5 bases and J by 4 bases, with 14 bases left in between. The CDR3 length is 14 residues. The full variable domain, with the rest looked up from reference TRBV7-3 and TRBJ1-1, is GAGVSQTPSNKVTEKGKYVELRCDPISGHTALYWYRQSLGQGPEFLIYFQGTGAADDSGLPNDRFFAVRPEGSVSTLKIQRTERGDSAVYLCASSPGPQSTEAFFGQGTRLTVV.

This chain uses TRBV7-2 with TRBJ2-7, with 13 nucleotides matching TRBD2. J gave up 5 bases and V 4 bases, and 5 bases lay outside the gene matches. CDR3 length: 15 amino acids. Germline V gives CDR1 SGHTA, CDR2 FQGNSA. The CDR3: CASSSWTSGSHEQYF. The DNA for the CDR3 is TGTGCCAGCAGCTCTTGGACTAGCGGGAGCCACGAGCAGTACTTC. Looking up the rest from reference TRBV7-2 and TRBJ2-7 gives the full variable domain: GAGVSQSPSNKVTEKGKDVELRCDPISGHTALYWYRQSLGQGLEFLIYFQGNSAPDKSGLPSDRFSAERTGGSVSTLTIQRTQQEDSAVYLCASSSWTSGSHEQYFGPGTRLTVT.